A selection of T cell receptor beta chains follows, all from one sample in a study of T cells in Graves' hyperthyroidism and ophthalmopathy. TCRdb re-derived calls from the multiplex PCR reads in MiXCR, one entry per CDR3 protein. The sample yields roughly 700,000 distinct CDR3 sequences, around a sixth seen once. The sample consisted of blood. These receptors came from a man aged 50 to 60 with Graves' hyperthyroidism. The CDR3 runs from the conserved cysteine through the conserved F or W. The D gene is left open where the match is weak. Not all rows give a size; the values are once, few, many and, for expanded clones, a class.

TGTGCCAGCACCCTTTTCCCGGGACAGGGGAATAAGCCCCAGCATTTT | CASTLFPGQGNKPQHF | TRBJ1-5 | TRBV28 | TRBD1 | -
TGTGCCAGCAGCGCCCGGACAGAAGGGCAGCCCCAGCATTTT | CASSARTEGQPQHF | TRBJ1-5 | TRBV7-9 | - | many
TGTGCCAGCACCACTAGGGGGGTTGGGTACTCGAATGAGCAGTTCTTC | CASTTRGVGYSNEQFF | TRBJ2-1 | TRBV28 | - | many
TGTGCCACCAGCCTTGGGGGAAGCACTGAAGCTTTCTTT | CATSLGGSTEAFF | TRBJ1-1 | TRBV15 | - | -
TGTGCCAGCAGTCGCCGGGACAGGGAGTACCAAGAGACCCAGTACTTC | CASSRRDREYQETQYF | TRBJ2-5 | TRBV6-1 | TRBD1 | many
TGTGCCAGCACCGCGGGGCTAGGTCAAATCTACGAGCAGTACTTC | CASTAGLGQIYEQYF | TRBJ2-7 | TRBV7-8 | - | -
TGTGCCAGCAGTGGAGGACAGAGCTCCTACAATGAGCAGTTCTTC | CASSGGQSSYNEQFF | TRBJ2-1 | TRBV2 | - | many
TGTGCCAGCAGTTTTCAGGGGGCCATGAACACTGAAGCTTTCTTT | CASSFQGAMNTEAFF | TRBJ1-1 | TRBV28 | TRBD1 | many
TGTGCCAGCAGTACACGACTAGCGGGGTACACCGGGGAGCTGTTTTTT | CASSTRLAGYTGELFF | TRBJ2-2 | TRBV6-2/TRBV6-3 | TRBD2 | many
TGTGCCAGCAGCTTAACGGGGGGCGATCTCAATGAGCAGTTCTTC | CASSLTGGDLNEQFF | TRBJ2-1 | TRBV7-3 | - | many
TGTGCCAGCAGCCAATATCACAGCCGGGAGACCCAGTACTTC | CASSQYHSRETQYF | TRBJ2-5 | TRBV14 | - | few
TGTGCCAGCACCAGGGGCGGGGGATCGATCTCTGGAAACACCATATATTTT | CASTRGGGSISGNTIYF | TRBJ1-3 | TRBV9 | - | -
TGTGCCAGTAGTATCGGACAACCCTATGAGCAGTTCTTC | CASSIGQPYEQFF | TRBJ2-1 | TRBV19 | - | many
TGCAGTGCTAGAGTGAGCGAGGGCGTGGACTATGGCTACACCTTC | CSARVSEGVDYGYTF | TRBJ1-2 | TRBV20-1 | - | few
TGCAGCGTTGAAGATTATAAGGTCGGGGAGCTGTTTTTT | CSVEDYKVGELFF | TRBJ2-2 | TRBV29-1 | - | many
TGTGCCAGCAGGAGTAGCAATGAGCAGTTCTTC | CASRSSNEQFF | TRBJ2-1 | TRBV27 | - | many
TGTGCCAGCAGCTGGTCCTCCCTAAATCAGCCCCAGCATTTT | CASSWSSLNQPQHF | TRBJ1-5 | TRBV27 | - | many
TGCAGCGTTGAAAATTCAGGGACAGGGCCCTACGAGCAGTACTTC | CSVENSGTGPYEQYF | TRBJ2-7 | TRBV29-1 | TRBD1 | many
TGTGCCAGCAGTGAAGACCCGGGGGCAACTGAAGCTTTCTTT | CASSEDPGATEAFF | TRBJ1-1 | TRBV6-1 | - | many
TGTGCCAGTAGTATAGAGGAGGCTAGCGGGAGGGGCCTCTACAATGAGCAGTTCTTC | CASSIEEASGRGLYNEQFF | TRBJ2-1 | TRBV19 | TRBD2 | few
TGTGCCAGCAGCTTGGCTTCCAGCCCCTACGAGCAGTACTTC | CASSLASSPYEQYF | TRBJ2-7 | TRBV5-4 | - | -
TGCGCCAGCAGCCAGTCAGACAGGGGCCGGGGCTATGGCTACACCTTC | CASSQSDRGRGYGYTF | TRBJ1-2 | TRBV4-1 | TRBD1 | few
TGTGCCAGCAGTTTCTCGACAGGGTACTCCTACGAGCAGTGCTTC | CASSFSTGYSYEQCF | TRBJ2-7 | TRBV28 | TRBD1 | few
TGTGCCAGCAGCTCGACAGGGGTCCATGGAAACGCGATATATTTT | CASSSTGVHGNAIYF | TRBJ1-3 | TRBV13 | TRBD1 | -
TGTGCCAGCACCTTCACCGGGGAGCTGTTTTTT | CASTFTGELFF | TRBJ2-2 | TRBV2 | - | few
TGTGCCAGCAGTTATGAAAAGTACAGGGTTCACGAGCAGTACTTC | CASSYEKYRVHEQYF | TRBJ2-7 | TRBV6-5 | - | few
TGCAGTGCTAGACGGGGTGTCGGTGATCAGCCCCAGCATTTT | CSARRGVGDQPQHF | TRBJ1-5 | TRBV20-1 | - | -
TGCGCCAGCAGCCCTACCCCGGCGAGCGGAGAGACCCAGTACTTC | CASSPTPASGETQYF | TRBJ2-5 | TRBV5-1 | - | -
TGTGCCACCGTACAGGGCAGCAATCAGCCCCGGCATTTT | CATVQGSNQPRHF | TRBJ1-5 | TRBV6-2/TRBV6-3 | - | few
TGTGCCAGCAGTTACGCGCGTTTGAATGAGCAGTTCTTC | CASSYARLNEQFF | TRBJ2-1 | TRBV6-1 | - | many
TGTGCCAGCAACTCACTCGTGGGCCAGCGGAGCACAGATACGCAGTATTTT | CASNSLVGQRSTDTQYF | TRBJ2-3 | TRBV28 | - | few
TGTGCCAGCTCACCACGGGTTGACCAAGAGACCCAGTACTTC | CASSPRVDQETQYF | TRBJ2-5 | TRBV18 | - | few
TGTGCCAGCAGGGACTTGGACGAGCAGTACTTC | CASRDLDEQYF | TRBJ2-7 | TRBV28 | - | many
TGTGCCTGGAGTGAGGGGGATCCCCCAAACATTCAGTACTTC | CAWSEGDPPNIQYF | TRBJ2-4 | TRBV30 | - | few
TGCGCCAGCAGCTACATAGCGGGAGTGTCCTACAATGAGCAGTTCTTC | CASSYIAGVSYNEQFF | TRBJ2-1 | TRBV5-1 | TRBD2 | many
TGTGCCAGCAGTGATATAACAAGCGCAGATACGCAGTATTTT | CASSDITSADTQYF | TRBJ2-3 | TRBV2 | - | few
TGTGCCAGCAGCCCGAGGACCGATACCAGCTCCTATAATTCACCCCTCCACTTT | CASSPRTDTSSYNSPLHF | TRBJ1-6 | TRBV7-6 | - | -
TGTGCCAGCAGTTTACGCAGGGATACGGAACTGTTTTTT | CASSLRRDTELFF | TRBJ1-4 | TRBV12-3/TRBV12-4 | - | few
TGCGCCAGCAGCTTGGCCGAGGGCCAGAATAATTCACCCCTCCACTTT | CASSLAEGQNNSPLHF | TRBJ1-6 | TRBV5-1 | - | few
TGTGCCAGCAAAAGGGAACAGCTTAGCAATCAGCCCCAGCATTTT | CASKREQLSNQPQHF | TRBJ1-5 | TRBV2 | - | many
TGTGCCAGCAGCTCCCGGGGGCCTCCTCGGGGCGATGAAGCTTTCTTT | CASSSRGPPRGDEAFF | TRBJ1-1 | TRBV11-2 | - | many
TGTGCCATCAGGGGGGCCTTAAACACTGAAGCTTTCTTT | CAIRGALNTEAFF | TRBJ1-1 | TRBV10-3 | - | -
TGTGCCTGGAGTGTAGGCGGGAGTGGGAACATTCAGTACTTC | CAWSVGGSGNIQYF | TRBJ2-4 | TRBV30 | TRBD2 | -
TGTGCCAGCTCAATAAGAGCGGGGGACCTTGCAGATACGCAGTATTTT | CASSIRAGDLADTQYF | TRBJ2-3 | TRBV18 | TRBD2 | -
TGTGCCAGCAGTACCCCCGGGACAGATGGCTACACCTTC | CASSTPGTDGYTF | TRBJ1-2 | TRBV6-1 | TRBD1 | -
TGCAGTGCTAGAAAGGGGGCGACTGGCTACACCTTC | CSARKGATGYTF | TRBJ1-2 | TRBV20-1 | TRBD1 | few
TGCAGCGTTGAAGGTAGCCGATACTACAATGAGCAGTTCTTC | CSVEGSRYYNEQFF | TRBJ2-1 | TRBV29-1 | - | -
TGTGCCAGCACCGGGACTGTGGGCACCGGGGAGCTGTTTTTT | CASTGTVGTGELFF | TRBJ2-2 | TRBV12-3/TRBV12-4 | - | many
TGCGCCAGCAGCTTGGGGCCTAGTAGGTTCGAGCAGTACTTC | CASSLGPSRFEQYF | TRBJ2-7 | TRBV5-1 | - | -
TGTGCCAGCAGTTTAGCCGGGGGATATGGGTTCGGGGAGCAGTTCTTC | CASSLAGGYGFGEQFF | TRBJ2-1 | TRBV12-3/TRBV12-4 | - | many
TGTGCTAGTGGCCTGACCCCCACTGAAGCTTTCTTT | CASGLTPTEAFF | TRBJ1-1 | TRBV12-5 | - | many